The clone carrying this TCR beta chain showed up just a few times. Its antigen remains unidentified. The data stem from a study of spatial heterogeneity in lung cancer. Study-wide results and limits: Compared with follow-up, resection was when ubiquitous expanded tumor TCRs appeared in blood more.

All TCR cDNA molecules were individually tagged with a unique molecular identifier. TCRdb redid the calling of the 5' RACE reads with MiXCR, one entry per CDR3 protein. The sample records roughly 120,000 distinct CDR3 sequences, 9% to 15% being singletons. This sample's time point: blood at routine non-recurrence follow-up after resection. Frozen PBMC, nontumor lung or tumor provided whole RNA, which was sequenced unsorted. Sequencing was performed on PBMCs, taken at follow-up. This clonotype originated in a male donor with early-stage non-small cell lung cancer.

Here the CDR3 DNA reads TGTGCCAGCAGCTTAGAACAGGGTGTACATACGCAGTATTTT. Its translation is CASSLEQGVHTQYF. The chain carries TRBV7-2 and TRBJ2-3; D perhaps matches TRBD1 (6 bases). Germline V gene sequence: CDR1 SGHTA, CDR2 FQGNSA. Trimming cost V 1 base and J 7 bases, with 12 bases left between them. This CDR3 has 14 residues. Using reference TRBV7-2 and TRBJ2-3 for the parts outside the CDR3, the full variable domain is GAGVSQSPSNKVTEKGKDVELRCDPISGHTALYWYRQSLGQGLEFLIYFQGNSAPDKSGLPSDRFSAERTGGSVSTLTIQRTQQEDSAVYLCASSLEQGVHTQYFGPGTRLTVL.